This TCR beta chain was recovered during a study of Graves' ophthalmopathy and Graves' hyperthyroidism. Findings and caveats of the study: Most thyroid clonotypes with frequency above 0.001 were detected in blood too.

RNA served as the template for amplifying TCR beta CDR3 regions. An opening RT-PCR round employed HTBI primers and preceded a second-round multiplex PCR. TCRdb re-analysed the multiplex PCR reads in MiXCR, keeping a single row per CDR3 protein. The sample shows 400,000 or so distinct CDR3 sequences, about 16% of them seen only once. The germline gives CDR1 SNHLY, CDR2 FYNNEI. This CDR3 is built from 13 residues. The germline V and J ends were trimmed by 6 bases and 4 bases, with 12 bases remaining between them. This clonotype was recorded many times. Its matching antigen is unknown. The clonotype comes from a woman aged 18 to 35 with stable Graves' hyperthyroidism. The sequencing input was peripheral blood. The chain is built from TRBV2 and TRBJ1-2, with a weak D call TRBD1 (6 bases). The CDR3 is CASSPGVGYGYTF. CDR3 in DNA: TGTGCCAGCAGCCCAGGGGTGGGCTATGGCTACACCTTC.